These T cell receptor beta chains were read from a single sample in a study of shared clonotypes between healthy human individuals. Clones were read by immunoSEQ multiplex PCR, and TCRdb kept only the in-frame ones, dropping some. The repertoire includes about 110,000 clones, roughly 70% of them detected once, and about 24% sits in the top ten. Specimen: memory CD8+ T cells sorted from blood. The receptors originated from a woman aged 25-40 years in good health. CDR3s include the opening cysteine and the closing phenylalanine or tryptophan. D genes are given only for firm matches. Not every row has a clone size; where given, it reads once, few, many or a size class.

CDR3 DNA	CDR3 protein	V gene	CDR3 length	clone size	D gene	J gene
TGTGCCAGCAGCTTAGGTACTGACAGCCATTACGAGCAGTACTTC	CASSLGTDSHYEQYF	TRBV7-6	15	NA	NA	TRBJ2-7
TGTGCCAGTAGTATGGGCTCCACCTACAATGAGCAGTTCTTC	CASSMGSTYNEQFF	TRBV19	14	NA	NA	TRBJ2-1
TGTGCCAGCAGTTTGTCAGGGGTCAATGAAAAACTGTTTTTT	CASSLSGVNEKLFF	TRBV28	14	NA	NA	TRBJ1-4
TGTGCCAGCAGTTTATGGGGGACAGCGGACACCGGGGAGCTGTTTTTT	CASSLWGTADTGELFF	TRBV28	16	NA	TRBD1	TRBJ2-2
TGTGCCAGCAGCTTAGCCTCAGGACAGCCATACAATGAGCAGTTCTTC	CASSLASGQPYNEQFF	TRBV7-2	16	NA	NA	TRBJ2-1
TGTGCCAGCTCGCAGCAGGGGACGGATGGAAACACCATATATTTT	CASSQQGTDGNTIYF	TRBV18	15	NA	NA	TRBJ1-3
TGTGCCAGCACCAGGGCGGATACGCAGTATTTT	CASTRADTQYF	TRBV25-1	11	once	NA	TRBJ2-3
TGTGCCAGCAGATTAAGCGGGAGGGCGCGTTTGTACGAGCAGTACTTC	CASRLSGRARLYEQYF	TRBV5-6	16	once	TRBD2	TRBJ2-7
TGTGCCAGCAGCTTAGCGTCTAGCTCCTACGAGCAGTACTTC	CASSLASSSYEQYF	TRBV7-9	14	NA	NA	TRBJ2-7
TGTGCCAGCAGTAACCCAACAGGGTCAGGGACTGAAGCTTTCTTT	CASSNPTGSGTEAFF	TRBV6-1	15	NA	NA	TRBJ1-1
TGTGCCAGCAGAGACAGTAACACTGAAGCTTTCTTT	CASRDSNTEAFF	TRBV6-1	12	NA	NA	TRBJ1-1
TGTGCCAGCACTGTTCAGGGGTTGTCCTACGAGCAGTACTTC	CASTVQGLSYEQYF	TRBV28	14	NA	NA	TRBJ2-7
TGTGCCAGCAGCCGAGTCGGGCAGGTACACACTGAAGCTTTCTTT	CASSRVGQVHTEAFF	TRBV28	15	few	NA	TRBJ1-1
TGCAGTGCTAGTACAGCCTACGAGCAGTACTTC	CSASTAYEQYF	TRBV20-1	11	NA	NA	TRBJ2-7
TGTGCCAGCAGCTTAGCTAGCGCTAGCACAGATACGCAGTATTTT	CASSLASASTDTQYF	TRBV7-9	15	few	NA	TRBJ2-3
TGTGCCAGCAGTGAAGCAGAGAACACTGAAGCTTTCTTT	CASSEAENTEAFF	TRBV6-1	13	few	NA	TRBJ1-1
TGCGCCAGCAGCCCCCCCGTCGAAGAGACCCAGTACTTC	CASSPPVEETQYF	TRBV5-1	13	NA	NA	TRBJ2-5
TGTGCCAGCAGTGCCGGGGGAACTGAAGCTTTCTTT	CASSAGGTEAFF	TRBV25-1	12	NA	NA	TRBJ1-1
TGTGCCAGCAGGAGTGCGGAGAATTCACCCCTCCACTTT	CASRSAENSPLHF	TRBV6-4	13	many	NA	TRBJ1-6
TGCAGCGTGGGGGGTGGCGGGGAAAGCTCCTACGAGCAGTACTTC	CSVGGGGESSYEQYF	TRBV29-1	15	NA	NA	TRBJ2-7
TGTGCCAGCAGTACCTCGGTCAGTTGGGCCTACGAGCAGTACTTC	CASSTSVSWAYEQYF	TRBV27	15	NA	NA	TRBJ2-7
TGCGCCAGCAGCAACCTAGCGGGAGGTTCCTACGAGCAGTACTTC	CASSNLAGGSYEQYF	TRBV4-1	15	few	TRBD2	TRBJ2-7
TGTGCCAGCAGCTTAGGCCTAGGGAACACCGGGGAGCTGTTTTTT	CASSLGLGNTGELFF	TRBV5-4	15	NA	NA	TRBJ2-2
TGTGCCAGTCATCAGGGGGCTGAGCAGCCCCAGCATTTT	CASHQGAEQPQHF	TRBV6-1	13	many	TRBD1	TRBJ1-5
TGTGCCAGCAGTGATCGCCGGGGACTAGCGGGACAGTACCAAGAGACCCAGTACTTC	CASSDRRGLAGQYQETQYF	TRBV2	19	NA	TRBD2	TRBJ2-5
TGTGCCAGCAGTGAACCCTCTCAAAGCGGGAGGAGAGATACGCAGTATTTT	CASSEPSQSGRRDTQYF	TRBV25-1	17	many	TRBD2	TRBJ2-3
TGTGCCAGCAGCGCCCTGGGACAGGGATTATACGAGCAGTACTTC	CASSALGQGLYEQYF	TRBV5-6	15	NA	TRBD1	TRBJ2-7
TGTGCCAGCAGTTTATATACAGTGCAGGAGCAGTACTTC	CASSLYTVQEQYF	TRBV28	13	once	NA	TRBJ2-7
TGTGCCAGCAGCGTAGCTACAGTGGGCACCGGGGAGCTGTTTTTT	CASSVATVGTGELFF	TRBV9	15	NA	NA	TRBJ2-2
TGTGCCAGCACCCCTCAGCCGGACGGCGTACTTACAACTAATGAAAAACTGTTTTTT	CASTPQPDGVLTTNEKLFF	TRBV2	19	many	NA	TRBJ1-4
TGTGCCAGCAGCCTGACCCGACAGGGACCCACCTACGAGCAGTACTTC	CASSLTRQGPTYEQYF	TRBV27	16	NA	TRBD1	TRBJ2-7
TGTGCCAGCAGTGGGAGGCAGGAGTCCTACGAGCAGTACTTC	CASSGRQESYEQYF	TRBV6-1	14	NA	NA	TRBJ2-7
TGTGCCAGCAAGGGACTAGCGGGACCTGAGCAGTTCTTC	CASKGLAGPEQFF	TRBV2	13	once	TRBD2	TRBJ2-1
TGTGCCAGCAGTCAACAGAAGACTTATAACACTGAAGCTTTCTTT	CASSQQKTYNTEAFF	TRBV6-6	15	NA	NA	TRBJ1-1
TGTGCCAGCAGCTTAAATTTTGGGCAGCCCCAGCATTTT	CASSLNFGQPQHF	TRBV7-3	13	NA	NA	TRBJ1-5
TGTGCCTGGAGTGACAGGATGGTAAGCAATCAGCCCCAGCATTTT	CAWSDRMVSNQPQHF	TRBV30	15	once	NA	TRBJ1-5
TGTGCCAGCAGGTTCAGGACTAGCGGCCTCCAAGAGACCCAGTACTTC	CASRFRTSGLQETQYF	TRBV2	16	NA	TRBD2	TRBJ2-5
TGTGCCACCAGCAGAAGACAGGGGGCAGACGAGACCCAGTACTTC	CATSRRQGADETQYF	TRBV15	15	NA	TRBD1	TRBJ2-5
TGTGCCAGCAGCCCAGAGGTCGGGGAGGGATGGGATACGCAGTATTTT	CASSPEVGEGWDTQYF	TRBV7-6	16	few	TRBD2	TRBJ2-3
TGTGCCAGCAGTTTTCGGGTGGGGGGGCGAAGCTCCTACGAGCAGTACTTC	CASSFRVGGRSSYEQYF	TRBV28	17	NA	NA	TRBJ2-7
TGTGCCAGCAGCTTCGGGGGACAGGATGAAAAACTGTTTTTT	CASSFGGQDEKLFF	TRBV7-9	14	NA	TRBD1	TRBJ1-4